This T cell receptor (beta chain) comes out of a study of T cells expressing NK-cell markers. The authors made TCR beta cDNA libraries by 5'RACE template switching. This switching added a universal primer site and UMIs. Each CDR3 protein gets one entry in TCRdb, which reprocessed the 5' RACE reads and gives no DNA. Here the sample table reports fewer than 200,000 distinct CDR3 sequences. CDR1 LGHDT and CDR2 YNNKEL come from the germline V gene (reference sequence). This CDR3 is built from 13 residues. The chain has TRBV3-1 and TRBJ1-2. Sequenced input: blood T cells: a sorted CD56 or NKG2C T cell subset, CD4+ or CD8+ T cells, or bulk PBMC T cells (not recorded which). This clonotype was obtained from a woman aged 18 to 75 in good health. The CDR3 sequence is CASSQATGPGYTF. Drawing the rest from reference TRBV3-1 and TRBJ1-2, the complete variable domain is DTAVSQTPKYLVTQMGNDKSIKCEQNLGHDTMYWYKQDSKKFLKIMFSYNNKELIINETVPNRFSPKSPDKAHLNLHINSLELGDSAVYFCASSQATGPGYTFGSGTRLTVV.